This T cell receptor (beta chain) appears in the sequencing data of a study of T cells in Graves' hyperthyroidism and ophthalmopathy. Study results and caveats: Prediction of ophthalmopathy progression came a median around 6 months pre-onset.

The V and J ends lost 1 base and 4 bases respectively, with 14 bases between them. Germline CDR1 reads SGHVS; CDR2 reads FNYEAQ. The CDR3 runs 15 residues. This clonotype appeared a few times. Its antigen is as yet unknown. Fresh 10 ml peripheral blood yielded PBMCs. The investigators amplified TCR beta CDR3 regions from RNA transcripts. The primer set for the first-round RT-PCR of the TCR CDR3 was HTBI. TCRdb reprocessed the multiplex PCR reads with MiXCR, giving one entry per CDR3 protein. The repertoire holds a few hundred thousand distinct CDR3 sequences, with 25% as singletons. The V gene is TRBV7-6, the J gene TRBJ2-7, with D perhaps matching TRBD2 (5 bases). This clonotype was sampled from a man aged 50 to 60 with Graves' hyperthyroidism. The sample taken for sequencing was blood. The CDR3: CASSLGRVGGYEQYF. The CDR3, as DNA: TGTGCCAGCAGCTTAGGAAGGGTAGGAGGATACGAGCAGTACTTC.